This TCR beta chain derives from a study of T cell changes during pregnancy in multiple sclerosis. The CDR3 extends over 16 amino acids. Looked up from germline, CDR1 is LGHNA and CDR2 is YNFKEQ. With V trimmed by 4 bases and J by 0 bases, 4 bases remained unmatched. The protocol was immunoSEQ multiplex PCR, while the TCRdb copy is restricted to in-frame clones and leaves out a portion. The sample lists around 35,000 clones, roughly 88% occurring once. The sample consisted of CD8+ T cells from peripheral blood mononuclear cells, taken after pregnancy. The chain employs TRBV4-2 and TRBJ1-3, with 9 bases identical to TRBD1. The receptor's source is a female donor with multiple sclerosis, enrolled in a pregnancy study. CDR3: CASSRTGGGSGNTIYF. The DNA of the CDR3 is TGTGCCAGCAGCCGTACAGGGGGCGGCTCTGGAAACACCATATATTTT.